The T cell receptor (beta chain) under discussion was sequenced for a study of cytomegalovirus exposure and HLA in healthy donors. CDR1 is SGHRS, CDR2 YFSETQ, per germline. V lost 4 bases to trimming and J lost 4 bases, with 18 bases between them. This CDR3 is built from 15 residues. Generated by immunoSEQ multiplex PCR, the TCRdb table keeps only in-frame clones and is missing some. The table records some 250,000 clones, about 90% of them present only once. The chain combines TRBV5-1 with TRBJ2-7; perhaps TRBD1 as D (6 bases). The TCR was taken from a woman in her twenties or thirties in good health and CMV-seronegative. Sequencing input: PBMCs. CDR3 DNA sequence: TGCGCCAGCAGCCCACCCGGGCAGGGGCGTTACGAGCAGTACTTC. Translated: CASSPPGQGRYEQYF. Looking up the rest from reference TRBV5-1 and TRBJ2-7 gives the full variable domain: KAGVTQTPRYLIKTRGQQVTLSCSPISGHRSVSWYQQTPGQGLQFLFEYFSETQRNKGNFPGRFSGRQFSNSRSEMNVSTLELGDSALYLCASSPPGQGRYEQYFGPGTRLTVT.